These 10 T cell receptor beta chains share one sample of origin, sequenced in a study of T cell responses to AZD1222 COVID-19 vaccine. Assay used: immunoSEQ multiplex PCR; TCRdb lists only in-frame clones, some missing. The sample shows tens of thousands of clones, about 90% of them seen only once. The material sequenced was peripheral blood, taken on day 0 of MenACWY control vaccination. These TCRs come from an adult in good health.

J is TRBJ1-2 and V is TRBV5-1, with D uncertain. This CDR3 is built from 12 residues. CDR1 and CDR2 from the germline V gene are SGHRS and YFSETQ. V lost 2 bases and J 8 bases, leaving 10 bases between the germline ends. The CDR3: CASSLGRGGYTF. Written as DNA, the CDR3 is TGCGCCAGCAGCTTAGGACGAGGAGGCTACACCTTC.

The V and J genes are TRBV4-3 and TRBJ1-5, with D maybe TRBD1 (6 bases). The CDR3 sequence is 15 residues long. Between the trimmed V and J ends, which lost 2 bases and 5 bases, there was a span of 13 bases. Germline values: CDR1 LGHNA, CDR2 YSLEER. The DNA of the CDR3 is TGCGCCAGCAGCCAACAGGACAGCCCCTATCAGCCCCAGCATTTT. Translated: CASSQQDSPYQPQHF.

V and J are TRBV2 and TRBJ2-5; D is ambiguous. Germline loops: CDR1 SNHLY, CDR2 FYNNEI. The CDR3 runs 13 residues. Trimming stripped 7 bases from V and 2 bases from J, with 11 bases between. CDR3 nucleotides: TGTGCCAGCACCTATTTCGGTCAAGAGACCCAGTACTTC. Translating gives CASTYFGQETQYF.

This rearrangement joins TRBV5-1 to TRBJ1-2, with D unclear. The CDR3 is 13 residues long. The ends were cut back, 0 bases at V and 3 bases at J, with 6 bases in the middle. In germline, CDR1 is SGHRS, CDR2 YFSETQ. The CDR3 DNA reads TGCGCCAGCAGCTTGGGCTCGGACTATGGCTACACCTTC. Its translation is CASSLGSDYGYTF.

This chain uses TRBV27 with TRBJ1-4; 9 bases match TRBD1. The CDR3 runs 15 residues. Per the germline V gene, CDR1 is MNHEY and CDR2 is SMNVEV (reference sequence). V lost 5 bases and J lost 5; bases outside the gene matches: 6. CDR3 residues: CASSLIGTGNEKLFF. The CDR3 bases are TGTGCCAGCAGTCTCATCGGGACAGGGAATGAAAAACTGTTTTTT.

This clone occurred once. J is TRBJ1-1 and V is TRBV7-9; D not certain. The CDR3 totals 13 residues. CDR1 is SEHNR, CDR2 FQNEAQ, per germline (reference sequence). V lost 7 bases, J lost 9 bases, and 18 bases lay in between. CDR3 amino acids: CASNKEGMGKAFF. DNA of the CDR3: TGTGCCAGCAACAAAGAAGGCATGGGCAAAGCTTTCTTT.

V gene TRBV18 combines with J gene TRBJ1-2; D is possibly TRBD1 (5 bases). CDR1 is KGHSH, CDR2 LQKENI, per germline. V was clipped by 0 bases and J by 8 bases, with 10 bases between them. This CDR3 spans 13 amino acids. The DNA of the CDR3 is TGTGCCAGCTCACCACCGTCAGGGTCGGGCTACACCTTC. Its protein is CASSPPSGSGYTF.

V is TRBV2 and J is TRBJ2-1; no firm D call. CDR3 size: 13 residues. Germline CDR1 SNHLY, CDR2 FYNNEI. Between the trimmed V and J ends, which lost 0 bases and 9 bases, there was a span of 9 bases. The CDR3 reads CASSEAASGEQFF. The CDR3 DNA sequence: TGTGCCAGCAGTGAAGCCGCTTCCGGTGAGCAGTTCTTC.

The chain combines TRBV19 with TRBJ1-5, with D possibly TRBD1 on 6 matching bases. Germline V lookup: CDR1 LNHDA, CDR2 SQIVND (reference sequence). V gave up 8 bases and J gave up 1 base, with 15 bases separating them. There are 15 residues in the CDR3. CDR3 region: CASSPGESSNQPQHF. CDR3 in DNA: TGTGCCAGTTCCCCAGGGGAAAGCAGCAATCAGCCCCAGCATTTT.

The chain employs TRBV11-2 and TRBJ1-6; a weak D match, TRBD1 (5 bases). The germline gives CDR1 SGHAT, CDR2 FQNNGV. Between the trimmed V and J ends, which lost 5 bases and 10 bases, there was a span of 12 bases. The CDR3 spans 13 residues. The CDR3 sequence: CASSPGGSSPLHF. CDR3 nucleotide sequence: TGTGCCAGCAGCCCCGGGGGGAGCTCACCCCTCCACTTT.